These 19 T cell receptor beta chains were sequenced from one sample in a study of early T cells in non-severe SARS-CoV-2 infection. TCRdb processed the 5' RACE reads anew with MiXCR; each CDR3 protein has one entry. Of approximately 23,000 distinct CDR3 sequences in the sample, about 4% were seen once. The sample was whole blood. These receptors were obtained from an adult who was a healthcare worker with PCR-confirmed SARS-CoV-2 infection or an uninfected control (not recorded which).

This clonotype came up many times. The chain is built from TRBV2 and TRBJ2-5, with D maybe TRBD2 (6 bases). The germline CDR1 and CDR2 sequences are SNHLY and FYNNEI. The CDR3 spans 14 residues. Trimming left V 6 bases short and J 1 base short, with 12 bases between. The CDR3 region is CASSRGVLQETQYF. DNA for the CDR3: TGTGCCAGCAGCCGCGGGGTGCTCCAAGAGACCCAGTACTTC.

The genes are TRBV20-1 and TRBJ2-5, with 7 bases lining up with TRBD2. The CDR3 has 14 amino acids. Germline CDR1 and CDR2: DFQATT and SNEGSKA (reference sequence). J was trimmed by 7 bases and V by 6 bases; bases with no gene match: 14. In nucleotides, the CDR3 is TGCAGTGCAACTTCCAGCGGGGTGATAGGGACCCAGTACTTC. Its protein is CSATSSGVIGTQYF.

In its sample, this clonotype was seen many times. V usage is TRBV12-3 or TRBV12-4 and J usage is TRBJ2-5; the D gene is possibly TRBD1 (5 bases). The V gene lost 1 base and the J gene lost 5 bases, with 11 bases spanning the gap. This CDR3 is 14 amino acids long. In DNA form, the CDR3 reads TGTGCCAGCAGTTTAGGCAGGGCGACCGAGACCCAGTACTTC. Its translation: CASSLGRATETQYF.

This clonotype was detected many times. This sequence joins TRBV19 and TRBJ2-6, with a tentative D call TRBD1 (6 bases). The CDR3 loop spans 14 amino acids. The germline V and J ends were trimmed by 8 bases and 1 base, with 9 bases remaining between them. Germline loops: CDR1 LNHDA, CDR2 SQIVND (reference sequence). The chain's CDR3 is CASVQGSGANVLTF. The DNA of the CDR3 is TGTGCCAGTGTGCAGGGGTCTGGGGCCAACGTCCTGACTTTC.

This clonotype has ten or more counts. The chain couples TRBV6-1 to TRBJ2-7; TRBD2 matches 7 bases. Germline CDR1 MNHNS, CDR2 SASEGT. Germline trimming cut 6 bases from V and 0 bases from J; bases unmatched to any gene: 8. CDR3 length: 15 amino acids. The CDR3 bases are TGTGCCAGCAGCGTGGACTGGGGGGGCTCCTACGAGCAGTACTTC. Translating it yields CASSVDWGGSYEQYF.

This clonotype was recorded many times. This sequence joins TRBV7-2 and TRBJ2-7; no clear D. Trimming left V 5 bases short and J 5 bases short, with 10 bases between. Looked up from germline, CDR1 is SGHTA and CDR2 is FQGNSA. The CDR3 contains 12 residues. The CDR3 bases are TGTGCCAGCAGCCCACCGTTTGACGAGCAGTACTTC. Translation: CASSPPFDEQYF.

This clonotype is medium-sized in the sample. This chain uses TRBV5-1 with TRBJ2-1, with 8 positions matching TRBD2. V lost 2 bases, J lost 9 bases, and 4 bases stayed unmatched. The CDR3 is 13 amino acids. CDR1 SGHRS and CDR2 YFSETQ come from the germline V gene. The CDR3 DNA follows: TGCGCCAGCAGCTTTGGGCGGGAGGCTGAGCAGTTCTTC. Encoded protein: CASSFGREAEQFF. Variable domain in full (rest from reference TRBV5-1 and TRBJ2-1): KAGVTQTPRYLIKTRGQQVTLSCSPISGHRSVSWYQQTPGQGLQFLFEYFSETQRNKGNFPGRFSGRQFSNSRSEMNVSTLELGDSALYLCASSFGREAEQFFGPGTRLTVL.

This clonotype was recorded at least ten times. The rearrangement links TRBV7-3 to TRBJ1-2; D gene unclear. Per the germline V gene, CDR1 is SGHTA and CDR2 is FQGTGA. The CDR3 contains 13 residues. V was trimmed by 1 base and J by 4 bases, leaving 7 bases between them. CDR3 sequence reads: CASSLKVGYGYTF. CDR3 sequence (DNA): TGTGCCAGCAGCTTAAAGGTCGGCTATGGCTACACCTTC.

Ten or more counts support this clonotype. CDR3 DNA: TGTGCCAGCGCAGGGGGTAGGTCCTACGAGCAGTACTTC. It specifies CASAGGRSYEQYF. The V gene is TRBV7-9, the J gene TRBJ2-7, with 7 bases matching TRBD1. This CDR3 comprises 13 residues. Germline V lookup: CDR1 SEHNR, CDR2 FQNEAQ (reference sequence). The junction had 5 bases not matched to a gene; V was cut back by 8 bases and J by 1 base.

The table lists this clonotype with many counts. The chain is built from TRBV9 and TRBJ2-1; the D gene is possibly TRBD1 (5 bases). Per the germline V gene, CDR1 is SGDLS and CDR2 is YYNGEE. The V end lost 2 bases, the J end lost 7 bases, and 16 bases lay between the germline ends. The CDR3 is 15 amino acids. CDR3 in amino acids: CASSVASLGHNEQFF. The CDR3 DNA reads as TGTGCCAGCAGCGTGGCCTCTTTGGGGCATAATGAGCAGTTCTTC.

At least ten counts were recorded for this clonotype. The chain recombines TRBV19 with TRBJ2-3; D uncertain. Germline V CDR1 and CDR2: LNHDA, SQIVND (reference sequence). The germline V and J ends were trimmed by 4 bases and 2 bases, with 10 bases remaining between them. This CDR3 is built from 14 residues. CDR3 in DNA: TGTGCCAGTAGTACCAGACGTAACACAGATACGCAGTATTTT. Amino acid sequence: CASSTRRNTDTQYF.

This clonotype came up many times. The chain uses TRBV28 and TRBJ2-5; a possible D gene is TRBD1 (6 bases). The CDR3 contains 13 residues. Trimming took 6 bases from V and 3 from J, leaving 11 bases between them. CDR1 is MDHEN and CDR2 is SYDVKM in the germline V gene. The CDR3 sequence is CASREQGKETQYF. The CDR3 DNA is TGTGCCAGCAGAGAACAGGGAAAAGAGACCCAGTACTTC.

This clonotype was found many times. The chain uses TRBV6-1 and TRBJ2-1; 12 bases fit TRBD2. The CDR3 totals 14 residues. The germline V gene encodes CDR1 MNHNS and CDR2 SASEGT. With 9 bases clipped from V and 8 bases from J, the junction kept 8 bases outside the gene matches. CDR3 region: CASGRLAGEDEQFF. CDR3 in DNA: TGTGCCAGTGGCAGACTAGCGGGAGAGGATGAGCAGTTCTTC.

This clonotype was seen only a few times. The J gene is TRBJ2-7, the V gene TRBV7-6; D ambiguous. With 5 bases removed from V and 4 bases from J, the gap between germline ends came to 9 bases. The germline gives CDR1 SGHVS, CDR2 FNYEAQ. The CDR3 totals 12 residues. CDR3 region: CASSAREYEQYF. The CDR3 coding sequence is TGTGCCAGCAGCGCACGCGAGTACGAGCAGTACTTC.

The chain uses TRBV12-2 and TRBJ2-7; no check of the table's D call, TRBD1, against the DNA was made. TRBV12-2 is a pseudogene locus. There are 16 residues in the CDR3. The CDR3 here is CASRFSSRTSGYEQYF. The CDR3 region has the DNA TGTGCAAGTCGCTTTTCCTCGAGAACGTCAGGGTACGAGCAGTACTTC.

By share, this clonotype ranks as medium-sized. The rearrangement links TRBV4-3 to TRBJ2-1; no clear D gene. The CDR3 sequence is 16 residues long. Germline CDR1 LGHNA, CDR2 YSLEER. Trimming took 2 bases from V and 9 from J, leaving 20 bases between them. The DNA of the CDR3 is TGCGCCAGCAGCCAACTCACAGACTGGATGTCACGTGAGCAGTTCTTC. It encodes CASSQLTDWMSREQFF.

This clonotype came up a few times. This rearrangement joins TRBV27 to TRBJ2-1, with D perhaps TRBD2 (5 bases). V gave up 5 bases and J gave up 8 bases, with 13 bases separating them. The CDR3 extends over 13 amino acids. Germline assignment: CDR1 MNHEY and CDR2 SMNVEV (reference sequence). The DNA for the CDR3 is TGTGCCAGCAGTCCACTCGGGGAATATGAGCAGTTCTTC. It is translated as CASSPLGEYEQFF.

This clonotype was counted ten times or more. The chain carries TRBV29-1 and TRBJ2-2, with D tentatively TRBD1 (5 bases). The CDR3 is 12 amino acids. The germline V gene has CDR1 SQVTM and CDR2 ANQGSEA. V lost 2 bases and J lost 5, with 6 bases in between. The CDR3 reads CSVERGTGELFF. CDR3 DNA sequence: TGCAGCGTTGAAAGGGGAACCGGGGAGCTGTTTTTT.

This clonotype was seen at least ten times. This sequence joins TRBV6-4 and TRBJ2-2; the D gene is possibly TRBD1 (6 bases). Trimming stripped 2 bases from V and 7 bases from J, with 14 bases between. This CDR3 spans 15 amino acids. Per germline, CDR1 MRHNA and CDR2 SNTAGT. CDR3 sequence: CASSDEQGSGGELFF. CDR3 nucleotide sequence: TGTGCCAGCAGTGACGAACAGGGATCTGGCGGGGAGCTGTTTTTT.